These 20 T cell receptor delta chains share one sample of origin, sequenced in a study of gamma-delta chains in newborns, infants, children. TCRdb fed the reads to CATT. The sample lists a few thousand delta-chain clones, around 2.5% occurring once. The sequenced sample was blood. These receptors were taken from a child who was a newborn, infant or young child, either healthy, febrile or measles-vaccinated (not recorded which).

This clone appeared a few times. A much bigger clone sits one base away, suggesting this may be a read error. The CDR3 loop reads CARDILGDIMGSSWDTRQMFF. The CDR3 bases are TGTGCCCGTGACATACTGGGGGATATCATGGGGAGCTCCTGGGACACCCGACAGATGTTTTTC. The chain employs TRDV2 and TRDJ3; 11 bases line up with TRDD3. This CDR3 is 21 amino acids long. Germline CDR1 GEAIGNYY, CDR2 EKD.

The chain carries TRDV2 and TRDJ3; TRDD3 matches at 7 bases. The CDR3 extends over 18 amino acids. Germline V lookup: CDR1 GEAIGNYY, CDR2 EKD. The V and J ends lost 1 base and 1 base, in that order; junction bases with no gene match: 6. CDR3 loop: CACDTMGELSWDTRQMFF. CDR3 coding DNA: TGTGCCTGTGACACAATGGGGGAGTTATCCTGGGACACCCGACAGATGTTTTTC.

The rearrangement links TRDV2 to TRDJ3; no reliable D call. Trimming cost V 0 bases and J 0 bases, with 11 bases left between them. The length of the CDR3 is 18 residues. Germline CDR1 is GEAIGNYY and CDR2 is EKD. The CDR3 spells CACDTPQGSSWDTRQMFF. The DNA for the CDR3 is TGTGCCTGTGACACCCCACAGGGAAGCTCCTGGGACACCCGACAGATGTTTTTC.

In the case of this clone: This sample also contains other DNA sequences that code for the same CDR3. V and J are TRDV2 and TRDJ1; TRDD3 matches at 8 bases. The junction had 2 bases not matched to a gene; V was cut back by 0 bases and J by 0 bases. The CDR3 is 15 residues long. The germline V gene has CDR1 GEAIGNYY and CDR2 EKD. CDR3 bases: TGTGCCTGTGACACCTTACTGGGGGACACCGATAAACTCATCTTT. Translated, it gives CACDTLLGDTDKLIF.

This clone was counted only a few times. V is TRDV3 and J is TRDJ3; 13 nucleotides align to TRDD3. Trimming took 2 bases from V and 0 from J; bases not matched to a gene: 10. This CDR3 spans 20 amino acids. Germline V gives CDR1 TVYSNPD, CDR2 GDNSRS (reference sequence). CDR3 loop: CAFRSTGGYDSSWDTRQMFF. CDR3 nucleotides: TGTGCCTTTCGCTCAACTGGGGGATACGACAGCTCCTGGGACACCCGACAGATGTTTTTC.

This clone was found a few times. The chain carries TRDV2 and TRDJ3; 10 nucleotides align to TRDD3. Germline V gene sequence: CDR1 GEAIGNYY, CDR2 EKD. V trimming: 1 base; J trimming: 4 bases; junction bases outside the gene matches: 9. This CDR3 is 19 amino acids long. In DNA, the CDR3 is TGTGCCTGTGACACTGTCCGGGGGATACGAGCGTGGGACACCCGACAGATGTTTTTC. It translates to CACDTVRGIRAWDTRQMFF.

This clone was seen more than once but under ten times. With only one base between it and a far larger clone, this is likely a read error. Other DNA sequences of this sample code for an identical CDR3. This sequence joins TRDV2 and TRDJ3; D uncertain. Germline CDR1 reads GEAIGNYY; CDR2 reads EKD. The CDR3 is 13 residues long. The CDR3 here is CACDTWDTRQMFF. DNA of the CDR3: TGTGCCTGCGACACCTGGGACACCCGACAGATGTTTTTC.

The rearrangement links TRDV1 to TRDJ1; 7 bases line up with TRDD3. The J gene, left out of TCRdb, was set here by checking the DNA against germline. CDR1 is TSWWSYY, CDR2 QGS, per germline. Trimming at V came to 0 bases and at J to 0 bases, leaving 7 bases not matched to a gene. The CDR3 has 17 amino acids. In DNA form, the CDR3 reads TGTGCTCTTGGGGAACTAGTACTGGGGACCTACACCGATAAACTCATCTTT. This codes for CALGELVLGTYTDKLIF.

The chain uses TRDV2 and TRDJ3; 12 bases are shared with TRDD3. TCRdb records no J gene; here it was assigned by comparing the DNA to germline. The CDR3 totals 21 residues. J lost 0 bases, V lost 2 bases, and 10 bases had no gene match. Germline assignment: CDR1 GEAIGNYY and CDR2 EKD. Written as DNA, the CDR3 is TGTGCCTGTGACAAAGTACTGGGGGATACCCCCAGCTCCTGGGACACCCGACAGATGTTTTTC. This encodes CACDKVLGDTPSSWDTRQMFF.

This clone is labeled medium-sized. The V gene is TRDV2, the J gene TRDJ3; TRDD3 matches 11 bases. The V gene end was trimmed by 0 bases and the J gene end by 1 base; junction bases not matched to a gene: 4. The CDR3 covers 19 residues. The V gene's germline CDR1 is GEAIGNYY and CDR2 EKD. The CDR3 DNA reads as TGTGCCTGTGACACCGTGGGGGATACGCAGTCCTGGGACACCCGACAGATGTTTTTC. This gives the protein CACDTVGDTQSWDTRQMFF.

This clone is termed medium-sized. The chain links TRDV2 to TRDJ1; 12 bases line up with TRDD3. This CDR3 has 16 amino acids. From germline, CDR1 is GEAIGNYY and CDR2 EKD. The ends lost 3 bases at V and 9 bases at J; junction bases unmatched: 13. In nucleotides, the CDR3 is TGTGCCTGTGACTCCGTACGGTACTGGGGGATACAAGAACTCATCTTT. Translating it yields CACDSVRYWGIQELIF.

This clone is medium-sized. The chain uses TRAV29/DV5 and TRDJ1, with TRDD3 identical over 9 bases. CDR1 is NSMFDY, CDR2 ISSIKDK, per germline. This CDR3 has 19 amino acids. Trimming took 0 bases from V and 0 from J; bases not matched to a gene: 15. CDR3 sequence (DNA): TGTGCAGCAAGCGCCATTCCGTACTACTGGGGGACCGACACCGATAAACTCATCTTT. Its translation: CAASAIPYYWGTDTDKLIF.

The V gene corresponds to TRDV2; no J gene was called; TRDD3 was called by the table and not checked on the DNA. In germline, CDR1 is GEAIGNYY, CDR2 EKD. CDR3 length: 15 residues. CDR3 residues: CACDTVRPPTDTQYF. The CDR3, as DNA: TGTGCCTGTGACACCGTCCGCCCACCCACAGATACGCAGTATTTT.

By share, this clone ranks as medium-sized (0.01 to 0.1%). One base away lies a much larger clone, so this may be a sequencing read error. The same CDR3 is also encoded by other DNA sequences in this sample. CDR3 DNA: TGTGCCTGTGACACTGGGGGTTACAGCTCCTGGGACACCCGACAGATGTTTTTC. Protein product: CACDTGGYSSWDTRQMFF. The V call is TRDV2, the J call TRDJ3; the D gene is possibly TRDD3 (6 bases). Between the trimmed V and J ends, which lost 1 base and 0 bases, there was a span of 12 bases. The CDR3 has 18 residues. Per germline, CDR1 GEAIGNYY and CDR2 EKD.

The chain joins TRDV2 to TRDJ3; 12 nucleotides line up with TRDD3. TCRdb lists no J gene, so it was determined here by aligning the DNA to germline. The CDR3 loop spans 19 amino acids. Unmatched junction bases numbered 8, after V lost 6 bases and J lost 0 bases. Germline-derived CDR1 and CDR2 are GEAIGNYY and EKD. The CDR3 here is CACLGDTLDSSWDTRQMFF. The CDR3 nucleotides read TGTGCCTGTCTGGGGGATACGCTGGATAGCTCCTGGGACACCCGACAGATGTTTTTC.

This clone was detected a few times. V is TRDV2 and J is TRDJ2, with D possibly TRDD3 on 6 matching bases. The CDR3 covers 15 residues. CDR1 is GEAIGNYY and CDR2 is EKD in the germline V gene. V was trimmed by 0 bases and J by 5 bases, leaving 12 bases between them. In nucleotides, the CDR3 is TGTGCCTGTGACACCTGGGGGGACCCAACAGCACAACTCTTCTTT. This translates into CACDTWGDPTAQLFF.

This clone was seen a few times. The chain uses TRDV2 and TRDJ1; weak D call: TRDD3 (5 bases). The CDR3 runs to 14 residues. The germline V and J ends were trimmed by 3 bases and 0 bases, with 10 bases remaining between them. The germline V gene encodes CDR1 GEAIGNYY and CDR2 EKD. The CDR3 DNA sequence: TGTGCCTGTGACCCACTGGAATACACCGATAAACTCATCTTT. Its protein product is CACDPLEYTDKLIF.

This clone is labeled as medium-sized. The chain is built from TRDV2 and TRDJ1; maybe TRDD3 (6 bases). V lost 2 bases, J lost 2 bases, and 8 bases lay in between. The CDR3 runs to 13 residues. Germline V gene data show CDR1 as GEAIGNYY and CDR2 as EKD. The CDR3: CACDKWGTDKLIF. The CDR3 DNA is TGTGCCTGTGACAAATGGGGGACCGATAAACTCATCTTT.

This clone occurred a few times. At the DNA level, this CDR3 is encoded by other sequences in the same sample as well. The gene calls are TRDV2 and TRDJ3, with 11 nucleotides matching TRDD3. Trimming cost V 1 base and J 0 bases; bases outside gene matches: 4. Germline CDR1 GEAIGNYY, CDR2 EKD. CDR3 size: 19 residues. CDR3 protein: CACDTGGYAGSWDTRQMFF. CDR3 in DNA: TGTGCCTGTGACACTGGGGGATACGCAGGCTCCTGGGACACCCGACAGATGTTTTTC.

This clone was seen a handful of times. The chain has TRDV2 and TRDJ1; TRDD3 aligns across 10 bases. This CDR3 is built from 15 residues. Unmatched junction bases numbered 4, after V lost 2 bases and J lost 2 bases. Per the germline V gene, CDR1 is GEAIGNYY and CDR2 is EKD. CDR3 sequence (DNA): TGTGCCTGTGACAGGTTGGGGGATACAACCGATAAACTCATCTTT. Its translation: CACDRLGDTTDKLIF.